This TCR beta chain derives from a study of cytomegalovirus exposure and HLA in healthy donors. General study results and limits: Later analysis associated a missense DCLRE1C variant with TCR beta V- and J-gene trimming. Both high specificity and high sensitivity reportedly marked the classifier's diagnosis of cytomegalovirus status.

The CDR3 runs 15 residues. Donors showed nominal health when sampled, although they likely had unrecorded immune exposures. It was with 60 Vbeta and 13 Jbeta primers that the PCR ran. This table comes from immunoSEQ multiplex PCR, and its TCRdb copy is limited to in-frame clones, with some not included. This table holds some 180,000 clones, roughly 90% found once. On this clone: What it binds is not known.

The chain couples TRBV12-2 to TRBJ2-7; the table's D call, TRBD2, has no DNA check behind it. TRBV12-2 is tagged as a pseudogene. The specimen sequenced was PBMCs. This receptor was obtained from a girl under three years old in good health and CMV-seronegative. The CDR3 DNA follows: TGTGCAAGTCGCTTAGCGTACTTCACCTACTACGAGCAGTACTTC. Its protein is CASRLAYFTYYEQYF.